A single sample gave rise to the 30 T cell receptor beta chains below, sequenced in a study of CD8 T cells in Susac syndrome. After extraction with the RNeasy kit, roughly 0.5 to 1 ug of the RNA was reverse transcribed using random hexamers. TCRdb reanalysed the immunoSEQ multiplex PCR reads using MiXCR and keeps one entry per CDR3 protein. The sample contains roughly 200,000 distinct CDR3 sequences, around 94% of which appear only once. Sequencing was carried out using CD4+ T cells from PBMCs. The receptors originated from a human donor with Susac syndrome.

This clonotype was observed a single time. The genes are TRBV30 and TRBJ1-2, with D maybe TRBD1 (6 bases). V shed 2 bases and J shed 2 bases, with 15 bases lying between them. The CDR3 loop spans 15 amino acids. Germline CDR1 is GTSNPN and CDR2 is SVGIG (reference sequence). CDR3 sequence reads: CAWSKTGGLNYGYTF. The CDR3 DNA reads as TGTGCCTGGAGTAAGACAGGCGGCCTAAACTATGGCTACACCTTC.

The chain joins TRBV20-1 to TRBJ2-6; no firm D call. V was trimmed by 6 bases and J by 4 bases, leaving 10 bases between them. CDR1 and CDR2 from the germline V gene are DFQATT and SNEGSKA (reference sequence). The CDR3 covers 13 residues. The CDR3, as DNA: TGCAGTGCCCCCATGGCCGGGGCCAACGTCCTGACTTTC. Translating it yields CSAPMAGANVLTF.

The chain employs TRBV6-6 and TRBJ2-5; the D is unclear. Germline assignment: CDR1 MNHNY and CDR2 SVGAGI (reference sequence). This CDR3 contains 12 residues. Trimming took 3 bases from V and 2 from J, leaving 4 bases between them. CDR3 DNA: TGTGCCAGCAGTTATCAACAAGAGACCCAGTACTTC. Translation: CASSYQQETQYF.

A single count supports this clonotype. The gene calls are TRBV9 and TRBJ1-3; no definite D call. The germline V and J ends were trimmed by 0 bases and 1 base, with 5 bases remaining between them. This CDR3 region has 14 residues. The germline V gene has CDR1 SGDLS and CDR2 YYNGEE. CDR3 protein: CASSVEGSGNTIYF. The CDR3 DNA reads TGTGCCAGCAGCGTAGAGGGATCTGGAAACACCATATATTTT.

This clonotype was detected once. This CDR3 reads CASSSTGQGRAMDQPQHF. The CDR3 DNA is TGTGCCAGCAGTTCTACTGGACAGGGTCGGGCAATGGATCAGCCCCAGCATTTT. The gene calls are TRBV27 and TRBJ1-5; 8 bases are shared with TRBD1. The junction had 16 bases not matched to a gene; V was cut back by 4 bases and J by 5 bases. Germline V CDR1 and CDR2: MNHEY, SMNVEV (reference sequence). The CDR3 contains 18 residues.

The CDR3 protein is CASTPSRGNYGYTF. The CDR3 DNA follows: TGTGCCAGCACCCCAAGTCGCGGCAACTATGGCTACACCTTC. V gene TRBV7-2 combines with J gene TRBJ1-2, with D unresolved. Per the germline V gene, CDR1 is SGHTA and CDR2 is FQGNSA. The CDR3 covers 14 residues. V shed 7 bases and J shed 2 bases, with 14 bases lying between them.

The gene calls are TRBV5-6 and TRBJ2-5; TRBD2 matches at 14 bases. Germline trimming cut 2 bases from V and 4 bases from J; bases unmatched to any gene: 7. CDR3 length: 17 amino acids. Germline V lookup: CDR1 SGHDT, CDR2 YYEEEE. The CDR3 region has the DNA TGTGCCAGCAGCTTAGGGACTAGCGGGGGAGCGAGAGAGACCCAGTACTTC. This gives the protein CASSLGTSGGARETQYF.

The chain joins TRBV20-1 to TRBJ2-1, with 9 nucleotides matching TRBD1. The CDR3 is 16 amino acids. The germline V gene encodes CDR1 DFQATT and CDR2 SNEGSKA (reference sequence). Unmatched junction bases numbered 11, after V lost 3 bases and J lost 5 bases. CDR3 residues: CSASRTGASRDNEQFF. The CDR3 bases are TGCAGTGCTAGCCGGACAGGGGCCAGTAGGGACAATGAGCAGTTCTTC.

The chain has TRBV29-1 and TRBJ1-1; D is ambiguous. The CDR3 extends over 14 amino acids. V was pared by 3 bases and J by 0 bases, with 11 bases between. The germline gives CDR1 SQVTM, CDR2 ANQGSEA. The DNA for the CDR3 is TGCAGCGTTGATGCAGGAAACATGAACACTGAAGCTTTCTTT. Translation: CSVDAGNMNTEAFF.

The chain uses TRBV12-3 or TRBV12-4 and TRBJ2-2; D is unresolved. This CDR3 has 14 residues. V was trimmed by 1 base and J by 5 bases, leaving 8 bases between them. The CDR3: CASSLVAPTGELFF. DNA of the CDR3: TGTGCCAGCAGTTTAGTGGCTCCAACCGGGGAGCTGTTTTTT.

The chain joins TRBV3-1 to TRBJ2-7; perhaps TRBD2 as D (6 bases). The germline CDR1 and CDR2 sequences are LGHDT and YNNKEL (reference sequence). With 3 bases removed from V and 11 bases from J, the gap between germline ends came to 11 bases. The CDR3 length is 11 residues. The CDR3 region is CASSHSGEEYF. The CDR3 nucleotides are TGTGCCAGCAGCCATTCGGGAGAGGAGTACTTC.

This chain connects TRBV7-9 to TRBJ2-2; 8 nucleotides align to TRBD1. J was trimmed by 4 bases and V by 7 bases; bases with no gene match: 11. In germline, CDR1 is SEHNR, CDR2 FQNEAQ (reference sequence). The CDR3 runs 16 residues. In nucleotides, the CDR3 is TGTGCCAGCAACAACGCGGGACAGGTAACCACCGGGGAGCTGTTTTTT. As protein: CASNNAGQVTTGELFF.

The chain couples TRBV29-1 to TRBJ1-2; D is unresolved. The length of the CDR3 is 12 residues. V lost 7 bases and J lost 3, with 12 bases in between. Looked up from germline, CDR1 is SQVTM and CDR2 is ANQGSEA. CDR3: CSARPGDYGYTF. DNA for the CDR3: TGCAGCGCTAGGCCTGGGGACTATGGCTACACCTTC.

The chain couples TRBV12-3 or TRBV12-4 to TRBJ1-2; possibly TRBD1 for D (6 bases). CDR3 size: 12 residues. Trimming took 9 bases from V and 4 from J, leaving 12 bases between them. CDR3 loop: CASNRVGYGYTF. CDR3 bases: TGTGCCAGTAACAGGGTGGGCTATGGCTACACCTTC.

The V and J genes are TRBV7-2 and TRBJ2-3; D gene uncertain. Trimming left V 1 base short and J 4 bases short, with 9 bases between. The CDR3 totals 14 residues. From germline, CDR1 is SGHTA and CDR2 FQGNSA. CDR3 protein: CASSLGRPPDTQYF. CDR3 bases: TGTGCCAGCAGCTTAGGGCGCCCACCAGATACGCAGTATTTT.

The chain uses TRBV6-5 and TRBJ2-5; 10 bases map to TRBD2. The germline CDR1 and CDR2 sequences are MNHEY and SVGAGI. The CDR3 is made up of 13 amino acids. The V segment lost 5 bases and the J segment 5 bases; nucleotides outside the gene matches: 2. The DNA for the CDR3 is TGTGCCAGCAGTAATAGCGGGGGGGAGACCCAGTACTTC. Protein product: CASSNSGGETQYF.

The chain uses TRBV29-1 and TRBJ1-1, with D possibly being TRBD1 (6 bases). The CDR3 is 12 amino acids. The germline V and J ends were trimmed by 5 bases and 1 base, with 8 bases remaining between them. Germline-derived CDR1 and CDR2 are SQVTM and ANQGSEA. CDR3 in amino acids: CSVKTGNTEAFF. The CDR3 region has the DNA TGCAGCGTTAAGACAGGGAACACTGAAGCTTTCTTT.

This chain uses TRBV24-1 with TRBJ2-5; D is uncertain. CDR1 KGHDR and CDR2 SFDVKD come from the germline V gene. Trimming removed 9 bases from V and 2 bases from J, with 12 bases in between. CDR3 length: 13 residues. The CDR3 nucleotides are TGTGCCACCCTTCAGAAGGTTCAAGAGACCCAGTACTTC. It codes for CATLQKVQETQYF.

The rearrangement uses TRBV12-3 or TRBV12-4 and TRBJ1-1; the D is unclear. V shed 2 bases and J shed 1 base, with 20 bases lying between them. The CDR3 length is 18 residues. CDR3 DNA: TGTGCCAGCAGTTTACGCCACGGCCCTCGAGTAGGGAACACTGAAGCTTTCTTT. Protein sequence: CASSLRHGPRVGNTEAFF.

This chain uses TRBV4-3 with TRBJ2-7, with TRBD1 matching 7 bases. Losses at the gene ends were 1 base for V and 5 bases for J; bases not matched to a gene: 17. Germline values: CDR1 LGHNA, CDR2 YSLEER. This CDR3 contains 18 residues. CDR3 amino acids: CASSQVLGGTGDLNEQYF. CDR3 bases: TGCGCCAGCAGCCAAGTCCTTGGGGGCACAGGGGATTTGAACGAGCAGTACTTC.

The chain combines TRBV15 with TRBJ1-3; D unclear. Trimming left V 1 base short and J 0 bases short, with 7 bases between. Per germline, CDR1 LNHNV and CDR2 YYDKDF (reference sequence). The CDR3 has 15 residues. The CDR3 sequence is CATSRGGISGNTIYF. As DNA, the CDR3 is TGTGCCACCAGCAGAGGTGGGATCTCTGGAAACACCATATATTTT.

The chain is built from TRBV29-1 and TRBJ1-1; TRBD1 matches 7 bases. The CDR3 is 12 residues long. Looked up from germline, CDR1 is SQVTM and CDR2 is ANQGSEA. CDR3 in amino acids: CRGDSMNTEAFF. The CDR3 DNA reads as TGCAGAGGGGACAGCATGAACACTGAAGCTTTCTTT.

The chain has TRBV7-9 and TRBJ1-2, with TRBD1 identical over 7 bases. Germline V gene sequence: CDR1 SEHNR, CDR2 FQNEAQ (reference sequence). The CDR3 consists of 14 residues. The V segment lost 1 base and the J segment 3 bases; nucleotides outside the gene matches: 2. The CDR3, as DNA: TGTGCCAGCAGCTTAGGGACAGGAGACTATGGCTACACCTTC. Residues: CASSLGTGDYGYTF.

This clonotype turned up a few times. This chain connects TRBV20-1 to TRBJ2-1, with unresolved D. The length of the CDR3 is 12 residues. Between the trimmed V and J ends, which lost 5 bases and 7 bases, there was a span of 12 bases. Per the germline V gene, CDR1 is DFQATT and CDR2 is SNEGSKA (reference sequence). CDR3 loop: CSARQARNEQFF. Here the CDR3 DNA reads TGCAGTGCTCGACAAGCTAGGAATGAGCAGTTCTTC.

This clonotype was detected only a few times. The V and J genes are TRBV5-5 and TRBJ2-3, with D unclear. This CDR3 has 13 amino acids. Trimming took 2 bases from V and 6 from J, leaving 10 bases between them. Per the germline V gene, CDR1 is SGHKS and CDR2 is YYEKEE (reference sequence). The CDR3 loop is CASSLTTRDTQYF. The CDR3 DNA reads as TGTGCCAGCAGCTTAACGACTCGTGATACGCAGTATTTT.

This chain links TRBV20-1 with TRBJ1-3; D might be TRBD1 (5 bases). CDR1 DFQATT and CDR2 SNEGSKA come from the germline V gene (reference sequence). CDR3 length equals 15 residues. V lost 3 bases to trimming and J lost 0 bases, with 12 bases between them. The DNA for the CDR3 is TGCAGTGCTAGGACGGGGCAGCCCTCTGGAAACACCATATATTTT. As protein: CSARTGQPSGNTIYF.

V usage is TRBV7-2 and J usage is TRBJ2-7; 9 nucleotides line up with TRBD2. Per germline, CDR1 SGHTA and CDR2 FQGNSA. CDR3 length equals 15 residues. V lost 0 bases and J lost 2; bases outside the gene matches: 2. CDR3 amino acids: CASSLAASGAYEQYF. The DNA for the CDR3 is TGTGCCAGCAGCTTAGCGGCTAGCGGGGCCTACGAGCAGTACTTC. The full variable domain, in which reference TRBV7-2 and TRBJ2-7 provide the parts outside the CDR3, is GAGVSQSPSNKVTEKGKDVELRCDPISGHTALYWYRQSLGQGLEFLIYFQGNSAPDKSGLPSDRFSAERTGGSVSTLTIQRTQQEDSAVYLCASSLAASGAYEQYFGPGTRLTVT.

The chain links TRBV19 to TRBJ1-3; 7 bases are a match to TRBD1. The CDR3 spans 14 residues. CDR1 is LNHDA, CDR2 SQIVND, per germline (reference sequence). The trim removed 9 bases at V and 0 bases at J, leaving 5 bases unmatched. CDR3 bases: TGTGCCAGCCAGGGACAGAGCTCTGGAAACACCATATATTTT. Its protein product is CASQGQSSGNTIYF.

This chain uses TRBV30 with TRBJ1-1; D gene uncertain. The CDR3 is 13 residues long. Germline-derived CDR1 and CDR2 are GTSNPN and SVGIG (reference sequence). The germline V and J ends were trimmed by 2 bases and 5 bases, with 12 bases remaining between them. The CDR3 sequence is CAWSRKGGTEAFF. CDR3 coding DNA: TGTGCCTGGAGTCGTAAGGGAGGAACTGAAGCTTTCTTT.

This clonotype was seen once. The chain couples TRBV5-1 to TRBJ2-1; 8 nucleotides match TRBD2. With V trimmed by 2 bases and J by 0 bases, 4 bases remained unmatched. This CDR3 contains 16 residues. Germline V CDR1 and CDR2: SGHRS, YFSETQ. The CDR3 DNA sequence: TGCGCCAGCAGCTTTAGCGGGGAAAGCTCCTACAATGAGCAGTTCTTC. Its protein product is CASSFSGESSYNEQFF.